These 7 T cell receptor beta chains came from one sample sequenced in a study of neurological immune-mediated disorders. Each CDR3 protein gets one entry after TCRdb re-called the 5' RACE reads with MiXCR. The top ten clones hold nearly 7% of a sample with tens of thousands of distinct CDR3 sequences, roughly 13% of them seen once. The sample comprised PBMCs. The receptors derive from a woman aged 45 to 65 in good health.

This clonotype was counted at least ten times. The chain employs TRBV7-2 and TRBJ1-2, with a tentative D call TRBD1 (5 bases). V was shortened by 3 bases and J by 2 bases, with 7 bases between the two germline ends. The CDR3 covers 13 residues. The germline V gene has CDR1 SGHTA and CDR2 FQGNSA. The CDR3 bases are TGTGCCAGCAGCTTCTCAGGGAACTATGGCTACACCTTC. It is translated as CASSFSGNYGYTF.

This clonotype was seen ten or more times. CDR3 sequence (DNA): TGCGCCAGCAGCCGGGTCTTCGCACTAGCGGGAGGGAACACCGGGGAGCTGTTTTTT. This sequence encodes CASSRVFALAGGNTGELFF. The chain links TRBV5-1 to TRBJ2-2; the match to TRBD2 covers 12 bases. CDR1 SGHRS and CDR2 YFSETQ come from the germline V gene. The CDR3 is made up of 19 amino acids. Trimming removed 4 bases from V and 1 base from J; junction bases left unmatched: 11.

The V and J genes are TRBV5-1 and TRBJ2-4, with TRBD2 identical over 12 bases. Looked up from germline, CDR1 is SGHRS and CDR2 is YFSETQ. This CDR3 has 15 amino acids. V was pared by 4 bases and J by 9 bases, with 8 bases of the junction left unmatched. CDR3 sequence (DNA): TGCGCCAGCAGCCCGACTAGCGGGAGCCTTGGCATTCAGTACTTC. Translation gives CASSPTSGSLGIQYF.

This clonotype was seen at least ten times. The chain employs TRBV2 and TRBJ1-2, with D hard to call. V was cut by 2 bases and J by 0 bases, with 13 bases left in between. Germline V gives CDR1 SNHLY, CDR2 FYNNEI. The CDR3 has 16 residues. The CDR3 region is CASSERGRNTNYGYTF. The DNA of the CDR3 is TGTGCCAGCAGTGAACGCGGGAGGAACACTAACTATGGCTACACCTTC. The full variable domain, its missing parts supplied by reference TRBV2 and TRBJ1-2, is EPEVTQTPSHQVTQMGQEVILRCVPISNHLYFYWYRQILGQKVEFLVSFYNNEISEKSEIFDDQFSVERPDGSNFTLKIRSTKLEDSAMYFCASSERGRNTNYGYTFGSGTRLTVV.

This clonotype was detected many times. The CDR3 here is CASSLMSSGNTIYF. CDR3 nucleotides: TGCGCCAGCAGCTTGATGAGCTCTGGAAACACCATATATTTT. V and J are TRBV5-1 and TRBJ1-3; no reliable D call. The CDR3 is 14 residues long. Trimming pared 1 base from V and 0 bases from J, leaving 5 bases between. Germline-derived CDR1 and CDR2 are SGHRS and YFSETQ.

This clonotype was counted at least ten times. The chain links TRBV25-1 to TRBJ2-7, with TRBD1 matching over 7 bases. Germline V gene data show CDR1 as MGHDK and CDR2 as SYGVNS. This CDR3 region has 14 residues. V shed 5 bases and J 2 bases; nucleotides not matched to a gene: 6. In DNA form, the CDR3 reads TGTGCCAGCAGTATGACAGGGCTCACCTACGAGCAGTACTTC. Its protein product is CASSMTGLTYEQYF.

This clonotype showed up just a few times. The chain carries TRBV5-5 and TRBJ1-2; a possible D gene is TRBD1 (5 bases). The CDR3 loop spans 17 amino acids. Trimming stripped 4 bases from V and 8 bases from J, with 27 bases between. CDR1 SGHKS and CDR2 YYEKEE come from the germline V gene (reference sequence). CDR3 in DNA: TGTGCCAGCAGCGCACCCGGGACGACGAGGGGTATGGGCGGCTACACCTTC. This sequence encodes CASSAPGTTRGMGGYTF.